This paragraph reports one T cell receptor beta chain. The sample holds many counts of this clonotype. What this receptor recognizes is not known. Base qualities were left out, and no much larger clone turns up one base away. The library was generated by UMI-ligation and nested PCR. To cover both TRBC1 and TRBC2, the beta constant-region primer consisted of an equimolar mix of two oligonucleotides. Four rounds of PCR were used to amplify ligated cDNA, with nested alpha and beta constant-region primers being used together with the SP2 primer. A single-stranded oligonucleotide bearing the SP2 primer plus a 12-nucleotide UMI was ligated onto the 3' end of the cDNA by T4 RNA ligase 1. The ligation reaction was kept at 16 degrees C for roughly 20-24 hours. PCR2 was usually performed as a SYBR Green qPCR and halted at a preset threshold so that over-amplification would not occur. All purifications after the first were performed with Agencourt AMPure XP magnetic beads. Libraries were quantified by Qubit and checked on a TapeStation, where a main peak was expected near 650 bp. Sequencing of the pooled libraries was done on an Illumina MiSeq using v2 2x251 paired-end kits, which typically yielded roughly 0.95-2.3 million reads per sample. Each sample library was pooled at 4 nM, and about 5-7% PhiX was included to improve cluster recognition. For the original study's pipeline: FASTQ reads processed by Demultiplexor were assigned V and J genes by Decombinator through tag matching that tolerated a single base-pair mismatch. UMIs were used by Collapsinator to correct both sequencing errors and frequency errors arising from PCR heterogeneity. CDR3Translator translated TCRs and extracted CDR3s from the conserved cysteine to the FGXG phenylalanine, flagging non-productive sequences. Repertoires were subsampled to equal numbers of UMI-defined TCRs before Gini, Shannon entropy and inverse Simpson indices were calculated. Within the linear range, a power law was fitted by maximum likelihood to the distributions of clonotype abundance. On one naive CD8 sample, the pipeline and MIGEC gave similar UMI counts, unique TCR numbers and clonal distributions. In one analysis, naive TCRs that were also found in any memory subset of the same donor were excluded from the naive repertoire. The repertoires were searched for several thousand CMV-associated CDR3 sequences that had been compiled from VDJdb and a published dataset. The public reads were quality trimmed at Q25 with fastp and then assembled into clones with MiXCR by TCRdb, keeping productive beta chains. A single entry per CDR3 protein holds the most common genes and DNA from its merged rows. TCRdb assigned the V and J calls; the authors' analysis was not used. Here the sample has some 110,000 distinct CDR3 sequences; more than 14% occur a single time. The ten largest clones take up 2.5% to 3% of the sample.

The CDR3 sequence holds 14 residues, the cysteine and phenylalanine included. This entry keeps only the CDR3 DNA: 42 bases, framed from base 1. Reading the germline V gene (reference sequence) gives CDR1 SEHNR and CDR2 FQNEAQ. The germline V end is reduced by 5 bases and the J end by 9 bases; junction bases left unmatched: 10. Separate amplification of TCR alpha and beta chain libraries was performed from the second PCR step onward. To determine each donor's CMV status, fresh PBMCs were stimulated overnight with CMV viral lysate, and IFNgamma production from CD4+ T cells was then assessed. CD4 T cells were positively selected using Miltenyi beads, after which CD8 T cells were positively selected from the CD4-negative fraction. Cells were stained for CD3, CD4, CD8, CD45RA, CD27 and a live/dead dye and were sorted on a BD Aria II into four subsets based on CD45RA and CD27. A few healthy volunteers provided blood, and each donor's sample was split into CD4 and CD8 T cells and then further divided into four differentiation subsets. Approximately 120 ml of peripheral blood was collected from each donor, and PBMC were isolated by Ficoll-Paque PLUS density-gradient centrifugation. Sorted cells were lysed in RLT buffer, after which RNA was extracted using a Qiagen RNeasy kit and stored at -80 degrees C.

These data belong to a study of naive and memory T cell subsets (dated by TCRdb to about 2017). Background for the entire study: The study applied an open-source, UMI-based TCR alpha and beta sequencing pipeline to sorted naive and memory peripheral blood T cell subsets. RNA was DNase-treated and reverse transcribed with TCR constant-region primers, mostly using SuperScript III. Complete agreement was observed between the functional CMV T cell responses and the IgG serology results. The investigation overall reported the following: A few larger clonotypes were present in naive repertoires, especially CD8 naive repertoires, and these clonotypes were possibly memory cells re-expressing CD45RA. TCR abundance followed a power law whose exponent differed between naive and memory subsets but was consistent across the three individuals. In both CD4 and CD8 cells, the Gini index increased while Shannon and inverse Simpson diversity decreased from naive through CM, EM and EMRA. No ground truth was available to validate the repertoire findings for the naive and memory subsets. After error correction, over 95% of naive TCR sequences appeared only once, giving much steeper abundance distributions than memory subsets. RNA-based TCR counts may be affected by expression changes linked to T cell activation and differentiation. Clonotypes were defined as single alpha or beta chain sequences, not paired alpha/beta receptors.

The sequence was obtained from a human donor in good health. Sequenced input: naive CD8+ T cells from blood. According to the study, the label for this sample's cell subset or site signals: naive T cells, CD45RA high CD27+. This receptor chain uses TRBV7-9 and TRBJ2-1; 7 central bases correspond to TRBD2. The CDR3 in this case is CASSPPFLAAEQFF. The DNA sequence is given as TGTGCCAGCAGCCCACCTTTTCTAGCGGCTGAGCAGTTCTTC.